The 7 T cell receptor beta chains below come from one sample, sequenced in a study of HIV-infected children after antiretroviral therapy interruption. Stated treatment: PENTA 11 planned treatment interruption arm or continuous ART arm. The TCR library was built from RNA with a 3' RACE protocol and unique molecular identifiers. TCRdb redid the calling of the 3' RACE reads with MiXCR, one entry per CDR3 protein. The table shows more than 85,000 distinct CDR3 sequences, with roughly 6.7% occurring only once. The sample in question was CD45RA+ CD4+ T cells from PBMCs, pooled from several time points, obtained from a donor given antiretroviral therapy, either interrupted or continuous. Noted subset: naive CD4+ CD45RA+ CD45RO- T cells. The receptors were gathered from a pool of human donors with HIV.

This clonotype came up many times. The chain links TRBV11-2 to TRBJ2-7; no firm D call. The CDR3 has 14 amino acids. Trimming cost V 1 base and J 0 bases, with 7 bases left between them. CDR1 is SGHAT and CDR2 is FQNNGV in the germline V gene. CDR3 in amino acids: CASSLVWDSYEQYF. CDR3 DNA sequence: TGTGCCAGCAGCTTAGTCTGGGACTCCTACGAGCAGTACTTC.

This chain joins TRBV10-3 and TRBJ2-7; no firm D call. This CDR3 is 14 amino acids long. Between the trimmed V and J ends, which lost 1 base and 4 bases, there was a span of 11 bases. The V gene's germline CDR1 is ENHRY and CDR2 SYGVKD. Written as DNA, the CDR3 is TGTGCCATCAGTGAGTTAGCTGACGGTTACGAGCAGTACTTC. Its translation is CAISELADGYEQYF.

Many counts were recorded for this clonotype. The chain couples TRBV3-1 to TRBJ1-1; D ambiguous. CDR1 LGHDT and CDR2 YNNKEL come from the germline V gene (reference sequence). With 3 bases removed from V and 0 bases from J, the gap between germline ends came to 17 bases. The CDR3 length is 17 residues. The CDR3, as DNA: TGTGCCAGCAGCCAGGGCCGGCTTAGGGCCGTGAACACTGAAGCTTTCTTT. Translation gives CASSQGRLRAVNTEAFF. The full variable domain, completed using reference TRBV3-1 and TRBJ1-1, is DTAVSQTPKYLVTQMGNDKSIKCEQNLGHDTMYWYKQDSKKFLKIMFSYNNKELIINETVPNRFSPKSPDKAHLNLHINSLELGDSAVYFCASSQGRLRAVNTEAFFGQGTRLTVV.

This clonotype has a handful of counts. The V and J genes are TRBV18 and TRBJ2-6; D assignment may be TRBD1 or TRBD2 (6 bases each). The CDR3 extends over 15 amino acids. V lost 2 bases and J 4 bases, leaving 9 bases between the germline ends. Germline assignment: CDR1 KGHSH and CDR2 LQKENI. DNA for the CDR3: TGTGCCAGCTCACCAGGGGGGCTCGGGGCCAACGTCCTGACTTTC. Its translation is CASSPGGLGANVLTF.

The rearrangement joins TRBV6-5 to TRBJ1-1; D ambiguous. The CDR3 covers 15 residues. Germline V gene data show CDR1 as MNHEY and CDR2 as SVGAGI. V was trimmed by 0 bases and J by 5 bases, leaving 13 bases between them. The CDR3 region is CASSYSGGRWTEAFF. The CDR3 nucleotides read TGTGCCAGCAGTTACTCAGGCGGACGGTGGACTGAAGCTTTCTTT.

This clonotype was seen ten or more times. This sequence joins TRBV9 and TRBJ1-1; D may be TRBD1 (6 bases). The CDR3 runs 13 residues. Per germline, CDR1 SGDLS and CDR2 YYNGEE. Trimming left V 4 bases short and J 2 bases short, with 9 bases between. This CDR3 is CASSIRGNTEAFF. CDR3 DNA: TGTGCCAGCAGCATCAGGGGCAACACTGAAGCTTTCTTT.

This clonotype appeared many times. The chain couples TRBV20-1 to TRBJ2-1, with D possibly being TRBD2 (5 bases). The CDR3 spans 14 residues. Trimming took 5 bases from V and 0 from J, leaving 11 bases between them. Germline CDR1 reads DFQATT; CDR2 reads SNEGSKA (reference sequence). DNA for the CDR3: TGCAGTGCTCCGGACTCGAGCTCCTACAATGAGCAGTTCTTC. Its protein is CSAPDSSSYNEQFF.